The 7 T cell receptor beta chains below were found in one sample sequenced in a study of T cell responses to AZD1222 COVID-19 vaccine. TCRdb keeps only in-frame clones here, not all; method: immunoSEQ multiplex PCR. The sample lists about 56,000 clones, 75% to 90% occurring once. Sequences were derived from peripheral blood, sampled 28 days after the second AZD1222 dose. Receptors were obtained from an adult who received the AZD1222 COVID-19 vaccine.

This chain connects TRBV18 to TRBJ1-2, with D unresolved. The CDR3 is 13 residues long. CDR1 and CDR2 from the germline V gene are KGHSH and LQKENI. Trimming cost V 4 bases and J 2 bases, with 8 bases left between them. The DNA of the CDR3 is TGTGCCAGCTCACTTGGGCAGAACTATGGCTACACCTTC. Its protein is CASSLGQNYGYTF.

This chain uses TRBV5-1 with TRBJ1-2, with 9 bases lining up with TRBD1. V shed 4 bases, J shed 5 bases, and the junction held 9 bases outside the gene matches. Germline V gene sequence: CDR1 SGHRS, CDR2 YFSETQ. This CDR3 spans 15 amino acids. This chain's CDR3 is CASSLRTGDGYGYTF. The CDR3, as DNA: TGCGCCAGCAGCCTACGGACAGGGGATGGGTATGGCTACACCTTC.

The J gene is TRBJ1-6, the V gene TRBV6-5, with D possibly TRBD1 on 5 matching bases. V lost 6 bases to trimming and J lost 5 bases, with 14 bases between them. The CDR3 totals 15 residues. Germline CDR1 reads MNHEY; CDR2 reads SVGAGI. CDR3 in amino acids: CASRQARRDNSPLHF. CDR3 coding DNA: TGTGCCAGCAGACAGGCCCGCCGGGATAATTCACCCCTCCACTTT.

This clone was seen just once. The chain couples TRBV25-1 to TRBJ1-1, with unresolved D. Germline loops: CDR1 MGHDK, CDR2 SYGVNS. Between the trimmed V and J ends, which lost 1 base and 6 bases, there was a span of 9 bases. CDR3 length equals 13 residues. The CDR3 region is CASSESGRSEAFF. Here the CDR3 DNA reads TGTGCCAGCAGTGAATCAGGCAGGTCTGAAGCTTTCTTT. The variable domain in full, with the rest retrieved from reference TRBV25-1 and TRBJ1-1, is EADIYQTPRYLVIGTGKKITLECSQTMGHDKMYWYQQDPGMELHLIHYSYGVNSTEKGDLSSESTVSRIRTEHFPLTLESARPSHTSQYLCASSESGRSEAFFGQGTRLTVV.

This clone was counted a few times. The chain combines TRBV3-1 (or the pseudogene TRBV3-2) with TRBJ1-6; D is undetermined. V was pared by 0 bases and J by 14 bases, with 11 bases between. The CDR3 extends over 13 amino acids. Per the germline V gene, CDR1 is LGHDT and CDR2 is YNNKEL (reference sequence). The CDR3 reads CASSQDLGASLHF. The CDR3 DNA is TGTGCCAGCAGCCAAGATCTCGGAGCCTCCCTCCACTTT.

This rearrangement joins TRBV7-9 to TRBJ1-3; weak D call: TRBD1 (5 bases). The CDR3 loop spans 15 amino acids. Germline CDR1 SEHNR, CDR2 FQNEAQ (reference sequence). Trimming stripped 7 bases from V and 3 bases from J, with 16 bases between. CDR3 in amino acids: CASMGRGRIGNTIYF. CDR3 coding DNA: TGTGCCAGCATGGGACGAGGACGTATTGGAAACACCATATATTTT. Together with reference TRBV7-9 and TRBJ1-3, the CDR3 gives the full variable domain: DTGVSQNPRHKITKRGQNVTFRCDPISEHNRLYWYRQTLGQGPEFLTYFQNEAQLEKSRLLSDRFSAERPKGSFSTLEIQRTEQGDSAMYLCASMGRGRIGNTIYFGEGSWLTVV.

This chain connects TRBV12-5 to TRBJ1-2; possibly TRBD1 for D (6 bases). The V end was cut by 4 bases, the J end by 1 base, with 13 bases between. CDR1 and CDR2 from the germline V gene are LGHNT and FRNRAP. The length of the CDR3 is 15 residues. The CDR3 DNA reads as TGTGCTAGTGGTTCCGACAGGAGACATAACTATGGCTACACCTTC. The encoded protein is CASGSDRRHNYGYTF.